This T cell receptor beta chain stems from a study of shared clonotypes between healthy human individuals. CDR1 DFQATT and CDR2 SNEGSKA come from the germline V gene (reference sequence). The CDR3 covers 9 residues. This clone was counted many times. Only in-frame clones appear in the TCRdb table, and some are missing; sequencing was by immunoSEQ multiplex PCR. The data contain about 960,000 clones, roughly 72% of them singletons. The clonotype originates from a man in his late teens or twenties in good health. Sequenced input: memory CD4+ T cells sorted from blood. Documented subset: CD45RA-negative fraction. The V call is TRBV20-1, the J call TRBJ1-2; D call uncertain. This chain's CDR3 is CSSLYGYTF. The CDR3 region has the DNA TGCAGCTCGCTCTATGGCTACACCTTC.